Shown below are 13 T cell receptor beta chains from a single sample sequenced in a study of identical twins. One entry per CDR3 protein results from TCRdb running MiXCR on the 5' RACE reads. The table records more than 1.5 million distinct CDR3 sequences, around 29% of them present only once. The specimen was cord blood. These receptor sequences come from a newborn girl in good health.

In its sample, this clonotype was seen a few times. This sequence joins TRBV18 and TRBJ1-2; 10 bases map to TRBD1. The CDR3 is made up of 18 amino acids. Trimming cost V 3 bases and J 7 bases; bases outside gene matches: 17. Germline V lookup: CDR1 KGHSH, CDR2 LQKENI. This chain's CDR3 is CASSPMIMGDDRGPGYTF. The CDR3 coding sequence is TGTGCCAGCTCACCTATGATTATGGGCGACGACAGGGGGCCTGGCTACACCTTC.

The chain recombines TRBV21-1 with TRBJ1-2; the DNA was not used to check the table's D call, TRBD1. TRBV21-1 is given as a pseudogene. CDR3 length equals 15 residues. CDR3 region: CASTLRDRGFRGYTF. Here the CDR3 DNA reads TGTGCCAGCACTTTACGGGACAGGGGTTTCCGTGGCTACACCTTC.

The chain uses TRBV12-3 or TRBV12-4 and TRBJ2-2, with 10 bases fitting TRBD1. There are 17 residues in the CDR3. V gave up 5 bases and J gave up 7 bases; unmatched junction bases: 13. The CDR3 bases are TGTGCCAGCAGTCCGATTACGGGACAGGGGCGGATCGGGGAGCTGTTTTTT. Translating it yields CASSPITGQGRIGELFF.

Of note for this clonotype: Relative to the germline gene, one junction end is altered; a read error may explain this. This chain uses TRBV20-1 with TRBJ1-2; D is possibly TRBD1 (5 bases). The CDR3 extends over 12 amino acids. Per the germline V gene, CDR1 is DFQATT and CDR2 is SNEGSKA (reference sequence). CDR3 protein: CSARAGAGGCTF. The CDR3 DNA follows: TGCAGTGCTAGAGCTGGGGCGGGTGGCTGCACCTTC.

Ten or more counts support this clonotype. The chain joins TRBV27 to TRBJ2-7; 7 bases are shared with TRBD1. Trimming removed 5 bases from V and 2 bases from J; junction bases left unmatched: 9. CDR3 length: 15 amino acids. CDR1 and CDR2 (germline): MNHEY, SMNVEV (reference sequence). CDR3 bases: TGTGCCAGCAGTCTAATGACAGGGTCACCCTACGAGCAGTACTTC. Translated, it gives CASSLMTGSPYEQYF.

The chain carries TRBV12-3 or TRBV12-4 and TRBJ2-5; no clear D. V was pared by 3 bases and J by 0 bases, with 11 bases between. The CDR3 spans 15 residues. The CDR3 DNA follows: TGTGCCAGCAGTTTCAGGATCGAACACCAAGAGACCCAGTACTTC. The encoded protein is CASSFRIEHQETQYF.

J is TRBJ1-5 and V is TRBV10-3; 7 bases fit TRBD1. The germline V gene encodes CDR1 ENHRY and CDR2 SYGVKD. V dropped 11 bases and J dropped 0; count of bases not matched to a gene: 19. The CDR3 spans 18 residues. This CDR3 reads CASQRGQGGTYSNQPQHF. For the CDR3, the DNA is TGTGCCTCTCAAAGGGGACAAGGGGGCACTTATAGCAATCAGCCCCAGCATTTT.

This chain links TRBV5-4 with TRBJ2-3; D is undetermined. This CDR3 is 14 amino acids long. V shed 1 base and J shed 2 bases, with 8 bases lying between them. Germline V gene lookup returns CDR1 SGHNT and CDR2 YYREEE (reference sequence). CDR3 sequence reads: CASSLSLYTDTQYF. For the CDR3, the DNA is TGTGCCAGCAGCTTGAGCTTATACACAGATACGCAGTATTTT. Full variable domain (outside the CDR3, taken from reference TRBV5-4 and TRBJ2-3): ETGVTQSPTHLIKTRGQQVTLRCSSQSGHNTVSWYQQALGQGPQFIFQYYREEENGRGNFPPRFSGLQFPNYSSELNVNALELDDSALYLCASSLSLYTDTQYFGPGTRLTVL.

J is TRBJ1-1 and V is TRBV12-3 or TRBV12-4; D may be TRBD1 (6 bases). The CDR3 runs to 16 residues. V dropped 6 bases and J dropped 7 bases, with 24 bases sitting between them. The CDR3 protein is CASRLRTGGRLDEAFF. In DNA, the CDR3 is TGTGCCAGCAGGCTCCGAACGGGGGGGCGCTTAGATGAAGCTTTCTTT.

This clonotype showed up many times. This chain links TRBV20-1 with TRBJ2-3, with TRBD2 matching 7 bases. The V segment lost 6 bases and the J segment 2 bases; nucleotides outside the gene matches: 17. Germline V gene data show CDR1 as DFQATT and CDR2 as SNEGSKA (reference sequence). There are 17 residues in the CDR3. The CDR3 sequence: CSAHLPSSGGITDTQYF. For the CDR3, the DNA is TGCAGTGCGCATCTCCCCTCTAGCGGAGGGATCACAGATACGCAGTATTTT.

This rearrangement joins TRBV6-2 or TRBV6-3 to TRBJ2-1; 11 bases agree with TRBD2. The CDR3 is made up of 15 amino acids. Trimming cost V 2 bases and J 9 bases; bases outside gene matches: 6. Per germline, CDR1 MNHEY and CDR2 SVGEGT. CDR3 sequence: CASSYRLAGGFEQFF. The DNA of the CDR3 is TGTGCCAGCAGTTACAGGCTAGCGGGGGGTTTTGAGCAGTTCTTC.

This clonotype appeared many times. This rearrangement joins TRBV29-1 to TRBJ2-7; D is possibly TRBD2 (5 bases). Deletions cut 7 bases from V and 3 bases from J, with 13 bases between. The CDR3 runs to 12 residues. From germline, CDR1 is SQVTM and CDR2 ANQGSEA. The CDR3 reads CSATLENYEQYF. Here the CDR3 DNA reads TGCAGCGCGACACTAGAGAACTACGAGCAGTACTTC.

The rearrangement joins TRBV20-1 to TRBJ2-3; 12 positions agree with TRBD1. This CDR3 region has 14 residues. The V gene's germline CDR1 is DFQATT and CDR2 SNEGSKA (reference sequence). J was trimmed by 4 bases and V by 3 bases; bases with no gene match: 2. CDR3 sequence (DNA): TGCAGTGCTAGTGGGACAGGGGGCGCAGATACGCAGTATTTT. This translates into CSASGTGGADTQYF.